This T cell receptor beta chain was captured by sequencing in a study of blood T cell repertoires in COVID-19. Turning to the study itself: Italy, Spain and the United States were the sources of the convalescent and acute COVID-19 samples. The analysed material was cDNA or gDNA that came from T cells, B-cell-depleted T cells, or PBMCs.

Authors' processing steps: From reference gene primer amplification, estimates of nucleated cell counts were derived. Some clones are missing from TCRdb's copy, which holds only in-frame ones; the method was immunoSEQ multiplex PCR. The V and J calls and clone size were taken over from that table, and D and trimming were inferred from the DNA. The table records 350,000 to 450,000 clones, around 84% of them present only once. The V and J ends lost 4 bases and 11 bases, in that order; junction bases with no gene match: 10. The CDR3 runs 13 residues. Per germline, CDR1 SEHNR and CDR2 FQNEAQ (reference sequence).

The chain recombines TRBV7-9 with TRBJ1-1; 7 nucleotides align to TRBD1. Sample: peripheral blood. The origin of this receptor is a human donor in a cohort sampled during active COVID-19. The CDR3 region is CASSSQGRLTAFF. The CDR3, as DNA: TGTGCCAGCAGCTCACAGGGGAGGCTTACGGCTTTCTTT. Full variable domain (rest looked up from reference TRBV7-9 and TRBJ1-1): DTGVSQNPRHKITKRGQNVTFRCDPISEHNRLYWYRQTLGQGPEFLTYFQNEAQLEKSRLLSDRFSAERPKGSFSTLEIQRTEQGDSAMYLCASSSQGRLTAFFGQGTRLTVV.